Presented here are 27 T cell receptor beta chains from one specimen sequenced in a study of human T cells and chemical hapten exposure. Documented time point: patch test 3, about 24 weeks after DPC sensitization. Treatment meaning: therapeutic diphenylcyclopropenone sensitization with weekly scalp DPC. TCRdb ran MiXCR on the RACE reads and lists one entry per CDR3 protein. The table lists some 62,000 distinct CDR3 sequences, approximately 10% of them singletons. The sequences come from whole blood, collected in connection with sensitization to the hapten diphenylcyclopropenone (DPC). These receptors were obtained from a woman aged 30 to 39 with alopecia areata. Some clones in this sample may be carry-over from other donors' samples.

This clonotype showed up many times. The genes are TRBV12-3 or TRBV12-4 and TRBJ2-5; 7 nucleotides line up with TRBD2. The CDR3 has 13 amino acids. J was trimmed by 7 bases and V by 5 bases; bases with no gene match: 7. The CDR3: CASSRAGLGTQYF. DNA for the CDR3: TGTGCCAGCAGTCGAGCGGGACTGGGGACCCAGTACTTC.

This clonotype occurred many times. The chain links TRBV7-2 to TRBJ2-7; possibly TRBD2 for D (5 bases). CDR1 is SGHTA, CDR2 FQGNSA, per germline. The V and J ends lost 8 bases and 3 bases respectively, with 17 bases between them. The CDR3 spans 14 residues. CDR3 residues: CASSLGGQDYEQYF. CDR3 nucleotides: TGTGCCAGCTCGCTCGGCGGGCAGGACTACGAGCAGTACTTC.

The gene calls are TRBV28 and TRBJ2-7, with D uncertain. Germline V gene data show CDR1 as MDHEN and CDR2 as SYDVKM. Trimming took off 2 bases at V and 4 bases at J, with 9 bases between the two ends. The CDR3 has 13 residues. The CDR3 sequence: CASSLGVGYEQYF. The CDR3 nucleotides are TGTGCCAGCAGTTTAGGGGTAGGATACGAGCAGTACTTC.

This clonotype was recorded once. This chain links TRBV6-5 with TRBJ1-1; 9 bases align to TRBD1. This CDR3 spans 16 amino acids. Trimming took 8 bases from V and 1 from J; bases not matched to a gene: 11. Germline CDR1 reads MNHEY; CDR2 reads SVGAGI. CDR3 DNA: TGTGCCAGCCTTCCGGGACAGGGAAGGGGGAACACTGAAGCTTTCTTT. It translates to CASLPGQGRGNTEAFF.

This rearrangement joins TRBV18 to TRBJ2-6; 8 bases are a match to TRBD1. The junction had 4 bases not matched to a gene; V was cut back by 3 bases and J by 0 bases. Germline V CDR1 and CDR2: KGHSH, LQKENI. The CDR3 covers 17 residues. CDR3 amino acids: CASSPLQGGSGANVLTF. The CDR3 bases are TGTGCCAGCTCACCTCTACAGGGGGGCTCTGGGGCCAACGTCCTGACTTTC. Based on the CDR3 plus reference TRBV18 and TRBJ2-6, the full variable domain is NAGVMQNPRHLVRRRGQEARLRCSPMKGHSHVYWYRQLPEEGLKFMVYLQKENIIDESGMPKERFSAEFPKEGPSILRIQQVVRGDSAAYFCASSPLQGGSGANVLTFGAGSRLTVL.

The rearrangement links TRBV4-3 to TRBJ1-1; the D gene is possibly TRBD1 (5 bases). Per germline, CDR1 LGHNA and CDR2 YSLEER. The V and J ends lost 3 bases and 0 bases respectively, with 20 bases between them. The CDR3 covers 18 residues. CDR3 coding DNA: TGCGCCAGCAGCCAGACCCCCCGGGGCTTATTCATGAACACTGAAGCTTTCTTT. Translation: CASSQTPRGLFMNTEAFF.

This clonotype was seen a handful of times. The chain combines TRBV29-1 with TRBJ2-1; D perhaps matches TRBD1 (6 bases). From germline, CDR1 is SQVTM and CDR2 ANQGSEA. The CDR3 totals 14 residues. With 2 bases removed from V and 4 bases from J, the gap between germline ends came to 12 bases. CDR3 residues: CSVERPGTYNEQFF. The CDR3 region has the DNA TGCAGCGTTGAAAGGCCCGGGACATACAATGAGCAGTTCTTC.

This clonotype was seen a handful of times. This chain connects TRBV15 to TRBJ1-1; a possible D gene is TRBD1 (6 bases). Between the trimmed V and J ends, which lost 1 base and 5 bases, there was a span of 14 bases. CDR1 is LNHNV, CDR2 YYDKDF, per germline (reference sequence). This CDR3 region has 15 residues. The CDR3 reads CATSRALLGATEAFF. CDR3 in DNA: TGTGCCACCAGCAGAGCTTTACTGGGGGCGACTGAAGCTTTCTTT. The full variable domain, its missing parts supplied by reference TRBV15 and TRBJ1-1, is DAMVIQNPRYQVTQFGKPVTLSCSQTLNHNVMYWYQQKSSQAPKLLFHYYDKDFNNEADTPDNFQSRRPNTSFCFLDIRSPGLGDTAMYLCATSRALLGATEAFFGQGTRLTVV.

This clonotype was seen many times. This sequence joins TRBV30 and TRBJ1-5; D unclear. Trimming took off 4 bases at V and 4 bases at J, with 23 bases between the two ends. This CDR3 spans 17 amino acids. In germline, CDR1 is GTSNPN, CDR2 SVGIG (reference sequence). CDR3: CAWKAPSGSVGNQPQHF. The CDR3 nucleotides are TGTGCCTGGAAGGCCCCATCGGGATCCGTGGGGAATCAGCCCCAGCATTTT. Together with reference TRBV30 and TRBJ1-5, the CDR3 gives the full variable domain: SQTIHQWPATLVQPVGSPLSLECTVEGTSNPNLYWYRQAAGRGLQLLFYSVGIGQISSEVPQNLSASRPQDRQFILSSKKLLLSDSGFYLCAWKAPSGSVGNQPQHFGDGTRLSIL.

This clonotype was seen more than once but under ten times. This rearrangement joins TRBV11-2 to TRBJ2-1, with 10 nucleotides matching TRBD2. The CDR3 runs to 15 residues. Per the germline V gene, CDR1 is SGHAT and CDR2 is FQNNGV. V shed 1 base and J 9 bases; nucleotides not matched to a gene: 6. This CDR3 is CASSLALAGAPEQFF. The CDR3 bases are TGTGCCAGCAGCTTAGCTCTAGCGGGGGCACCTGAGCAGTTCTTC.

This clonotype was counted at least ten times. CDR3: CSTRTSGEQFF. The CDR3 nucleotides are TGCAGCACGAGGACTAGCGGTGAGCAGTTCTTC. This chain uses TRBV29-1 with TRBJ2-1; 10 bases fit TRBD2. Germline CDR1 is SQVTM and CDR2 is ANQGSEA. V lost 8 bases, J lost 9 bases, and 4 bases stayed unmatched. The CDR3 spans 11 residues.

There are many counts of this clonotype. The rearrangement uses TRBV20-1 and TRBJ1-1; 12 nucleotides align to TRBD1. With V trimmed by 0 bases and J by 8 bases, 4 bases remained unmatched. The CDR3 contains 14 residues. Germline loops: CDR1 DFQATT, CDR2 SNEGSKA (reference sequence). This CDR3 is CSAREGQGAAEAFF. Here the CDR3 DNA reads TGCAGTGCTAGAGAGGGACAGGGGGCGGCGGAAGCTTTCTTT.

This clonotype was observed many times. The chain employs TRBV10-3 and TRBJ2-1; 11 bases align to TRBD2. The CDR3 extends over 14 amino acids. Germline assignment: CDR1 ENHRY and CDR2 SYGVKD. V trimming: 4 bases; J trimming: 7 bases; junction bases outside the gene matches: 3. The CDR3 DNA is TGTGCCATCAGTGGACTAGCGGGATTTAATGAGCAGTTCTTC. Translated, it gives CAISGLAGFNEQFF.

This clonotype appeared a few times. The chain's CDR3 is CASTQDSATEAFF. The CDR3 region has the DNA TGTGCCAGCACCCAAGACAGTGCCACTGAAGCTTTCTTT. This sequence joins TRBV12-3 or TRBV12-4 and TRBJ1-1; maybe TRBD1 (5 bases). This CDR3 comprises 13 residues. With 7 bases removed from V and 4 bases from J, the gap between germline ends came to 13 bases.

V usage is TRBV3-1 and J usage is TRBJ1-6; 7 positions match TRBD1. The J segment lost 7 bases and the V segment lost 1 base, leaving 1 base of the junction unmatched. The germline V gene encodes CDR1 LGHDT and CDR2 YNNKEL (reference sequence). The CDR3 covers 14 residues. The CDR3 loop is CASSQAGGNSPLHF. Here the CDR3 DNA reads TGTGCCAGCAGCCAAGCAGGGGGGAATTCACCCCTCCACTTT.

The chain is built from TRBV20-1 and TRBJ1-1; D is undetermined. Germline CDR1 is DFQATT and CDR2 is SNEGSKA (reference sequence). The V end was cut by 1 base, the J end by 1 base, with 10 bases between. The CDR3 loop spans 14 amino acids. CDR3 loop: CSARALTENTEAFF. For the CDR3, the DNA is TGCAGTGCTAGAGCCCTGACCGAGAACACTGAAGCTTTCTTT.

In this sample, this clonotype turned up a few times. The chain has TRBV9 and TRBJ1-1; D uncertain. The germline V gene has CDR1 SGDLS and CDR2 YYNGEE. The CDR3 has 13 residues. With 0 bases removed from V and 2 bases from J, the gap between germline ends came to 5 bases. CDR3 nucleotide sequence: TGTGCCAGCAGCGTAGCCGCCAACACTGAAGCTTTCTTT. Translating it yields CASSVAANTEAFF.

This clonotype was counted only a few times. This sequence joins TRBV28 and TRBJ2-3; TRBD2 aligns across 9 bases. V lost 9 bases to trimming and J lost 0 bases; unmatched junction nucleotides: 4. There are 14 residues in the CDR3. Germline V gene lookup returns CDR1 MDHEN and CDR2 SYDVKM. The CDR3 sequence is CASTRGGSTDTQYF. The CDR3, as DNA: TGTGCCAGTACGCGGGGGGGCAGCACAGATACGCAGTATTTT. Variable domain in full (rest from reference TRBV28 and TRBJ2-3): DVKVTQSSRYLVKRTGEKVFLECVQDMDHENMFWYRQDPGLGLRLIYFSYDVKMKEKGDIPEGYSVSREKKERFSLILESASTNQTSMYLCASTRGGSTDTQYFGPGTRLTVL.

This clonotype was observed a handful of times. The chain employs TRBV6-5 and TRBJ2-7; 7 bases match TRBD1. The CDR3 totals 13 residues. The germline V gene has CDR1 MNHEY and CDR2 SVGAGI. With 7 bases clipped from V and 1 base from J, the junction kept 4 bases outside the gene matches. CDR3 loop: CASTPTGSYEQYF. As DNA, the CDR3 is TGTGCCAGCACGCCGACAGGGTCCTACGAGCAGTACTTC.

The CDR3 sequence is CASSLAGAGELTDTQYF. CDR3 DNA: TGCGCCAGCAGCTTGGCAGGAGCGGGGGAGCTCACAGATACGCAGTATTTT. The rearrangement joins TRBV5-1 to TRBJ2-3; 8 bases line up with TRBD2. The CDR3 runs to 17 residues. The V segment lost 0 bases and the J segment 2 bases; nucleotides outside the gene matches: 8. Germline V gene sequence: CDR1 SGHRS, CDR2 YFSETQ.

This clonotype was counted at least ten times. The chain has TRBV7-9 and TRBJ2-4; possible D gene TRBD2, 5 bases. CDR3 length: 13 amino acids. Trimming removed 8 bases at V and 3 bases at J, with 11 bases between. CDR1 and CDR2 from the germline V gene are SEHNR and FQNEAQ (reference sequence). DNA for the CDR3: TGTGCCAGCGTCTCAGGAGGCAAAAACATTCAGTACTTC. It is translated as CASVSGGKNIQYF.

This clonotype was seen repeatedly, ten times or more. This rearrangement joins TRBV5-1 to TRBJ1-1; possibly TRBD1 for D (5 bases). In germline, CDR1 is SGHRS, CDR2 YFSETQ. Trimming shortened V by 0 bases and J by 0 bases, and 6 bases separated the two germline ends. The CDR3 is 14 amino acids. The CDR3 sequence: CASSLEGLNTEAFF. CDR3 nucleotides: TGCGCCAGCAGCTTGGAGGGACTGAACACTGAAGCTTTCTTT. The complete variable domain, with remaining parts taken from reference TRBV5-1 and TRBJ1-1, reads KAGVTQTPRYLIKTRGQQVTLSCSPISGHRSVSWYQQTPGQGLQFLFEYFSETQRNKGNFPGRFSGRQFSNSRSEMNVSTLELGDSALYLCASSLEGLNTEAFFGQGTRLTVV.

This chain connects TRBV20-1 to TRBJ2-3, with 11 bases matching TRBD2. J gave up 2 bases and V 6 bases, and 19 bases lay outside the gene matches. CDR1 and CDR2 from the germline V gene are DFQATT and SNEGSKA (reference sequence). The CDR3 has 19 amino acids. CDR3 nucleotides: TGCAGTGCAGCTCCTCTCATTAGCGGGAGGGCCAGGATCACAGATACGCAGTATTTT. Protein product: CSAAPLISGRARITDTQYF.

This clonotype was picked up a small number of times. This chain uses TRBV21-1 with TRBJ2-7; the table's D gene call, TRBD2, was not cross checked with the DNA. TRBV21-1 is recorded as a pseudogene. There are 16 residues in the CDR3. Here the CDR3 DNA reads TGTGCCAGCAGCATAGGGACTAGCGGGGACTCCTACGAGCAGTACTTC. It translates to CASSIGTSGDSYEQYF.

The chain combines TRBV10-3 with TRBJ1-1; TRBD1 is a possible D gene (5 bases). CDR1 is ENHRY and CDR2 is SYGVKD in the germline V gene. V lost 4 bases to trimming and J lost 1 base, with 7 bases between them. This CDR3 has 13 residues. The CDR3: CAISVDRNTEAFF. DNA for the CDR3: TGTGCCATCAGTGTAGACAGGAACACTGAAGCTTTCTTT.

The chain is built from TRBV10-2 and TRBJ1-5, with a weak D call TRBD1 (5 bases). The germline V gene has CDR1 WSHSY and CDR2 SAAADI. CDR3 length equals 13 residues. Between the trimmed V and J ends, which lost 5 bases and 3 bases, there was a span of 8 bases. CDR3 DNA sequence: TGCGCCAGCAGTTGGGACTTCAATCAGCCCCAGCATTTT. Protein: CASSWDFNQPQHF.

Many counts were recorded for this clonotype. The chain is built from TRBV20-1 and TRBJ2-5, with D possibly being TRBD2 (6 bases). Germline-derived CDR1 and CDR2 are DFQATT and SNEGSKA (reference sequence). The CDR3 is 15 residues long. Trimming removed 6 bases at V and 5 bases at J, with 22 bases between. The CDR3 nucleotides are TGCAGTGCCAGACCTGGTGGGACTCTAGAGGAGACCCAGTACTTC. This translates into CSARPGGTLEETQYF.